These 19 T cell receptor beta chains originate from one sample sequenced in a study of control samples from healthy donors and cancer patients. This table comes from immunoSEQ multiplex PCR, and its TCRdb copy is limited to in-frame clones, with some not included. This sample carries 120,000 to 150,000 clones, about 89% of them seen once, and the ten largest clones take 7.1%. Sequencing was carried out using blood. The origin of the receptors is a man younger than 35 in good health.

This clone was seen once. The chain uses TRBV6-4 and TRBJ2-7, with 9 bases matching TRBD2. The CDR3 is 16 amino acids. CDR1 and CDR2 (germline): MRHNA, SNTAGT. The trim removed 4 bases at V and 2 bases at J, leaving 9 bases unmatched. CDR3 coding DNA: TGTGCCAGCAGTGCCAGTCTAGCGGGGAGGACCTACGAGCAGTACTTC. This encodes CASSASLAGRTYEQYF.

The CDR3 DNA follows: TGTGCCAGCAGTTACTCGTCCCGAGAGACCCAGTACTTC. Residues: CASSYSSRETQYF. The J gene is TRBJ2-5, the V gene TRBV6-2 or TRBV6-3; D remains ambiguous. The germline V gene has CDR1 MNHEY and CDR2 SVGEGT. The CDR3 sequence is 13 residues long. V was shortened by 0 bases and J by 4 bases, with 6 bases between the two germline ends.

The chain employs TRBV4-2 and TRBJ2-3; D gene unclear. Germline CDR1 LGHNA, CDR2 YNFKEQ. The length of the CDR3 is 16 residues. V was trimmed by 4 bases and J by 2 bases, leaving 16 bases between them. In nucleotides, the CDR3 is TGTGCCAGCAGCCTCAAGGGTAGCCCAAACACAGATACGCAGTATTTT. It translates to CASSLKGSPNTDTQYF.

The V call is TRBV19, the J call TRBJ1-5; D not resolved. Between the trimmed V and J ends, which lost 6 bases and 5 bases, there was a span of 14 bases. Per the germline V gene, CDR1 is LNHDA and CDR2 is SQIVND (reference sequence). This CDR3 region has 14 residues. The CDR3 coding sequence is TGTGCCAGTAGAGACCACAGCGACCATCAGCCCCAGCATTTT. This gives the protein CASRDHSDHQPQHF.

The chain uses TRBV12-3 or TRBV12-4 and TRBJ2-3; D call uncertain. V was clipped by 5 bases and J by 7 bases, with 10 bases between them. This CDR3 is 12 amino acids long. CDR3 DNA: TGTGCCAGCAGTAGTGACACGAATACGCAGTATTTT. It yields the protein CASSSDTNTQYF.

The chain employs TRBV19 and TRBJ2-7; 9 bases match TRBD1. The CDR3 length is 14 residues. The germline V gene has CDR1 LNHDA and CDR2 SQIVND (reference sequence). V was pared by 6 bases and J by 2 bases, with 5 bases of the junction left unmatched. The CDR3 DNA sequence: TGTGCCAGTAGGAGGACAGGGGCGACCTACGAGCAGTACTTC. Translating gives CASRRTGATYEQYF.

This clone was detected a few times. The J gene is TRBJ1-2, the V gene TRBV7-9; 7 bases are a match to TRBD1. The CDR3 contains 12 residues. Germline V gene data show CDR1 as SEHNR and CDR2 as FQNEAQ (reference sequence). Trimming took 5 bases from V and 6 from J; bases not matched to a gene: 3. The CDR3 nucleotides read TGTGCCAGCAGCGGCACAGGGGATGGCTACACCTTC. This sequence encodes CASSGTGDGYTF. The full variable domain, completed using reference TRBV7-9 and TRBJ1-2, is DTGVSQNPRHKITKRGQNVTFRCDPISEHNRLYWYRQTLGQGPEFLTYFQNEAQLEKSRLLSDRFSAERPKGSFSTLEIQRTEQGDSAMYLCASSGTGDGYTFGSGTRLTVV.

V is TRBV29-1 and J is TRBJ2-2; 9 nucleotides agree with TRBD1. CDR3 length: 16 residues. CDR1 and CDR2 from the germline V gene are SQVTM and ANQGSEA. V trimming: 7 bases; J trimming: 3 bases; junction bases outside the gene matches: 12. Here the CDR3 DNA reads TGCAGCGCCAACGTCCCGGGACAGGGATACACCGGGGAGCTGTTTTTT. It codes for CSANVPGQGYTGELFF.

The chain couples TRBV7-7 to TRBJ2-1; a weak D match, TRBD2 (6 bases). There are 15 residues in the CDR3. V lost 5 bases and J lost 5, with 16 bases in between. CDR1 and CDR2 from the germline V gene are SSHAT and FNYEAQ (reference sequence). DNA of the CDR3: TGTGCCAGCAGCCCCGCCGGGACTGGGAACAATGAGCAGTTCTTC. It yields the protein CASSPAGTGNNEQFF.

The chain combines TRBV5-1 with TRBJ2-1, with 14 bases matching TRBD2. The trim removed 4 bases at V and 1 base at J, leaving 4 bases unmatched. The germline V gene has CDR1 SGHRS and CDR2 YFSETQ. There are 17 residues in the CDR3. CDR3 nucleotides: TGCGCCAGCAGCCTCCGGACTAGCGGGGGGTCCTACAATGAGCAGTTCTTC. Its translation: CASSLRTSGGSYNEQFF.

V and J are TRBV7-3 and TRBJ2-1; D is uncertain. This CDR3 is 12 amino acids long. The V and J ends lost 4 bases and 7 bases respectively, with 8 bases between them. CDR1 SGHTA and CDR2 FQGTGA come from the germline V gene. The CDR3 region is CASSSPLNEQFF. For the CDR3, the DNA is TGTGCCAGCAGCTCCCCTTTGAATGAGCAGTTCTTC.

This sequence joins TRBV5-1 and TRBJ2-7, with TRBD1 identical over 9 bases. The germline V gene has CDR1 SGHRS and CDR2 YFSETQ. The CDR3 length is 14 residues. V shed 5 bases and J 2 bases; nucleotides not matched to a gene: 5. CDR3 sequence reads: CASRVGQGPYEQYF. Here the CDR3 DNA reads TGCGCCAGCAGGGTGGGACAGGGACCCTACGAGCAGTACTTC.

CDR3 in amino acids: CASSLTRGAYEQYF. Written as DNA, the CDR3 is TGCGCCAGCAGCCTAACTAGGGGTGCCTACGAGCAGTACTTC. V usage is TRBV4-3 and J usage is TRBJ2-7; either TRBD1 or TRBD2 may fit D (5 bases each). Germline V gene data show CDR1 as LGHNA and CDR2 as YSLEER. The V end was cut by 4 bases, the J end by 2 bases, with 12 bases between. This CDR3 has 14 amino acids.

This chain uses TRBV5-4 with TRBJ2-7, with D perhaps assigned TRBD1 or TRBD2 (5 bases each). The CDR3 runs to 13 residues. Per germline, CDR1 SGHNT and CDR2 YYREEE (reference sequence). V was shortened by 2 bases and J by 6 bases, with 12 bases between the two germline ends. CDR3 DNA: TGTGCCAGCAGCTTTAACCGGGACGGCGAGCAGTACTTC. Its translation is CASSFNRDGEQYF.

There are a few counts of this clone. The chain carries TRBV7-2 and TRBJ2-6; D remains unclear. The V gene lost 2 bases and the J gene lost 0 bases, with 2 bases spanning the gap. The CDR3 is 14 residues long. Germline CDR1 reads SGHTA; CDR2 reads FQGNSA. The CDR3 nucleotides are TGTGCCAGCAGCTTATCCTCTGGGGCCAACGTCCTGACTTTC. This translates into CASSLSSGANVLTF.

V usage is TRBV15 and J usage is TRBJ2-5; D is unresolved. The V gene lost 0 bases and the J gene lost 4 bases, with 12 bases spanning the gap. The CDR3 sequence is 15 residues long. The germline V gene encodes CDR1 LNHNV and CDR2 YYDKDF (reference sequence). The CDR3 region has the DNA TGTGCCACCAGCAGAGATTTAAAGGCCCCAGAGACCCAGTACTTC. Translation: CATSRDLKAPETQYF. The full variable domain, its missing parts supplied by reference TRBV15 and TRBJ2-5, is DAMVIQNPRYQVTQFGKPVTLSCSQTLNHNVMYWYQQKSSQAPKLLFHYYDKDFNNEADTPDNFQSRRPNTSFCFLDIRSPGLGDTAMYLCATSRDLKAPETQYFGPGTRLLVL.

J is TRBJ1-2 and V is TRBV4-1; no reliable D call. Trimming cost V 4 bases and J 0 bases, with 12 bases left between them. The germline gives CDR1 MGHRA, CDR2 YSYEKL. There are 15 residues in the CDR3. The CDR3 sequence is CASSLQSLSNYGYTF. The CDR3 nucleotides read TGCGCCAGCAGCCTCCAATCCCTTTCTAACTATGGCTACACCTTC.

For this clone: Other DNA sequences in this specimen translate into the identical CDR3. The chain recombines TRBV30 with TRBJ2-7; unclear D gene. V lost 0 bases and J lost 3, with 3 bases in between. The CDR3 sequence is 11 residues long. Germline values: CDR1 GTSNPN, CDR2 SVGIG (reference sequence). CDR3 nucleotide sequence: TGTGCCTGGAGTGTAGGCTACGAGCAGTACTTC. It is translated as CAWSVGYEQYF.

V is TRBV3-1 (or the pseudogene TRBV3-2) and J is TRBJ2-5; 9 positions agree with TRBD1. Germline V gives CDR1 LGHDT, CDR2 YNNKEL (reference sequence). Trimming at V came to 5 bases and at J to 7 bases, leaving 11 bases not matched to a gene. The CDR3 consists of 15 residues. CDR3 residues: CASSNIDMTGGTQYF. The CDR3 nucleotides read TGTGCCAGCAGCAATATAGATATGACAGGGGGGACCCAGTACTTC.